This section outlines one TCR beta chain sequence together with its context. Antigen: not known. This sample was included in a study of Ad26.COV2.S vaccination and SARS-CoV-2 variants. Only in-frame clones appear in the TCRdb table, and some are missing; sequencing was by immunoSEQ multiplex PCR. Among over 85,000 clones listed, less than 85% were seen once. Findings and limits, study-wide: Vaccine recipients showed a spike-specific TCR breadth that was higher than in placebo recipients. Total T cell responses, in the TCR breadth and depth analyses, may have been underestimated.

V was shortened by 10 bases and J by 7 bases, with 20 bases between the two germline ends. Germline CDR1 and CDR2: ENHRY and SYGVKD. CDR3 length equals 14 residues. This receptor was taken from a human donor who had recovered from COVID-19. The material was peripheral blood, obtained after recovery from COVID-19. V usage is TRBV10-3 and J usage is TRBJ2-1; D possibly corresponds to TRBD1 (8 bases). CDR3 residues: CATQDREGWNEQFF. The DNA for the CDR3 is TGTGCCACCCAGGACAGGGAGGGTTGGAATGAGCAGTTCTTC.